The 12 T cell receptor beta chains listed next were all sequenced from one sample in a study of T cell repertoires in cytomegalovirus infection. TCRdb re-called the reads through MiXCR, storing one row per CDR3 protein. The sample records hundreds of thousands of distinct CDR3 sequences, 29% being singletons. Their recognized antigens are unknown. Specimen: cultured PBMCs, collected from culture after CMV antigen stimulation. The source of these receptors is a human donor in good health (CMV status not recorded). Some clones in this sample may be carry-over from other donors' samples.

In this sample, this clonotype turned up many times. The chain uses TRBV7-9 and TRBJ2-3; possible D gene TRBD1, 5 bases. V was clipped by 5 bases and J by 1 base, with 7 bases between them. This CDR3 is built from 13 residues. Germline V CDR1 and CDR2: SEHNR, FQNEAQ (reference sequence). CDR3 DNA sequence: TGTGCCAGCAGCCCCAGGGGCACAGATACGCAGTATTTT. This sequence encodes CASSPRGTDTQYF.

The CDR3 coding sequence is TGCAGCGCCTTAGGCCTTGAAGCTTTCTTT. Translated: CSALGLEAFF. The rearrangement uses TRBV29-1 and TRBJ1-1, with D unresolved. The CDR3 runs to 10 residues. Trimming took 7 bases from V and 7 from J, leaving 10 bases between them. Germline-derived CDR1 and CDR2 are SQVTM and ANQGSEA.

This clonotype was seen more than once but under ten times. The rearrangement joins TRBV11-2 to TRBJ1-4; tentative D call: TRBD1 (5 bases). Germline V gives CDR1 SGHAT, CDR2 FQNNGV. V lost 5 bases and J 8 bases, leaving 12 bases between the germline ends. The CDR3 covers 13 residues. As DNA, the CDR3 is TGTGCCAGCAGCCAGCAGGGTGGGGAAAAACTGTTTTTT. It specifies CASSQQGGEKLFF.

The chain is built from TRBV18 and TRBJ1-5; D uncertain. Germline CDR1 reads KGHSH; CDR2 reads LQKENI. The CDR3 loop spans 16 amino acids. The ends were cut back, 6 bases at V and 0 bases at J, with 15 bases in the middle. The CDR3 sequence is CASSQYGPRSNQPQHF. The CDR3 nucleotides are TGTGCCAGCTCTCAGTACGGACCCCGTAGCAATCAGCCCCAGCATTTT.

The chain recombines TRBV28 with TRBJ1-1, with D tentatively TRBD1 (6 bases). This CDR3 has 14 amino acids. V lost 8 bases and J lost 2, with 15 bases in between. Germline lookup yields CDR1 MDHEN and CDR2 SYDVKM. CDR3 loop: CASLGRGGNTEAFF. The CDR3, as DNA: TGTGCCAGCCTCGGCAGGGGAGGTAACACTGAAGCTTTCTTT.

This clonotype was found a few times. This chain links TRBV6-1 with TRBJ1-2; no definite D call. In germline, CDR1 is MNHNS, CDR2 SASEGT. The CDR3 extends over 13 amino acids. Trimming removed 1 base at V and 8 bases at J, with 11 bases between. The CDR3, as DNA: TGTGCCAGCAGTGAAGTACAGCCGACCGGCTACACCTTC. This codes for CASSEVQPTGYTF.

The chain employs TRBV5-6 and TRBJ2-1, with 10 bases identical to TRBD2. The CDR3 is made up of 14 amino acids. Germline V gene lookup returns CDR1 SGHDT and CDR2 YYEEEE. V lost 8 bases, J lost 7 bases, and 9 bases stayed unmatched. DNA of the CDR3: TGTGCCAGTTCTCTAGCGGGAGTAGGAAATGAGCAGTTCTTC. This codes for CASSLAGVGNEQFF.

This chain joins TRBV2 and TRBJ2-5; 7 bases fit TRBD1. With V trimmed by 7 bases and J by 1 base, 6 bases remained unmatched. From germline, CDR1 is SNHLY and CDR2 FYNNEI. The length of the CDR3 is 14 residues. The CDR3: CASKLDRSQETQYF. The CDR3 DNA reads TGTGCCAGCAAATTGGACAGGTCCCAAGAGACCCAGTACTTC.

There are a few counts of this clonotype. The chain employs TRBV12-3 or TRBV12-4 and TRBJ1-2; weak D call: TRBD1 (5 bases). The CDR3 length is 16 residues. Trimming shortened V by 3 bases and J by 5 bases, and 19 bases separated the two germline ends. DNA for the CDR3: TGTGCCAGCAGTTTGAGCGGGGGAGGAGTTGGGTATGGCTACACCTTC. Protein product: CASSLSGGGVGYGYTF.

The J gene is TRBJ1-2, the V gene TRBV5-3; tentatively, D is TRBD1 (6 bases). TRBV5-3 has ORF status, its function being uncertain. CDR3 length: 15 residues. Between the trimmed V and J ends, which lost 8 bases and 0 bases, there was a span of 17 bases. The CDR3 DNA reads as TGTGCCAGCAGCCCCCCGGGGGGCCCTAACTATGGCTACACCTTC. This translates into CASSPPGGPNYGYTF.

This clonotype was counted many times. The J gene is TRBJ2-1, the V gene TRBV7-8; D gene uncertain. The CDR3 contains 17 residues. Germline CDR1 SGHVS, CDR2 FQNEAQ. Trimming stripped 5 bases from V and 4 bases from J, with 21 bases between. In nucleotides, the CDR3 is TGTGCCAGCAGCCTCTCGAAAACTGCTGGCCTGTACAATGAGCAGTTCTTC. Translated, it gives CASSLSKTAGLYNEQFF.

This chain uses TRBV20-1 with TRBJ2-7, with D perhaps TRBD2 (6 bases). Germline V CDR1 and CDR2: DFQATT, SNEGSKA (reference sequence). Trimming took 3 bases from V and 6 from J, leaving 21 bases between them. CDR3 length equals 15 residues. The DNA of the CDR3 is TGCAGTGCTAGTCGCGGGACTGCTGAAGAAGCCGAGCAGTACTTC. Translating gives CSASRGTAEEAEQYF.